These 18 T cell receptor beta chains were all obtained from the same sample, sequenced in a study of blood T cell repertoires in COVID-19. Generated by immunoSEQ multiplex PCR, the TCRdb table keeps only in-frame clones and is missing some. The sample carries about 130,000 clones, 79% recorded once. Sequenced material: peripheral blood. The receptors come from a man in his forties with active or convalescent COVID-19.

This clone was observed many times. Other DNA sequences of this sample code for an identical CDR3. The chain recombines TRBV29-1 with TRBJ1-4; no clear D. This CDR3 comprises 11 residues. In germline, CDR1 is SQVTM, CDR2 ANQGSEA. Trimming left V 5 bases short and J 6 bases short, with 7 bases between. The CDR3 loop reads CSVRRDEKLFF. In DNA form, the CDR3 reads TGCAGCGTTCGGAGAGATGAAAAACTGTTTTTT.

The chain has TRBV4-1 and TRBJ2-1; TRBD1 might be the D (6 bases). From germline, CDR1 is MGHRA and CDR2 YSYEKL. The CDR3 contains 15 residues. Trimming took off 4 bases at V and 7 bases at J, with 17 bases between the two ends. CDR3 bases: TGCGCCAGCAGCCCTGGGCCAGGGGATGCGAATGAGCAGTTCTTC. Amino acid sequence: CASSPGPGDANEQFF.

This rearrangement joins TRBV12-3 or TRBV12-4 to TRBJ1-2, with unresolved D. Trimming took off 5 bases at V and 2 bases at J, with 6 bases between the two ends. The CDR3 is made up of 12 amino acids. The DNA of the CDR3 is TGTGCCAGCAGTATACAGAACTATGGCTACACCTTC. It encodes CASSIQNYGYTF.

The V call is TRBV5-1, the J call TRBJ1-3; D ambiguous. Per the germline V gene, CDR1 is SGHRS and CDR2 is YFSETQ. There are 12 residues in the CDR3. V dropped 6 bases and J dropped 1 base, with 5 bases sitting between them. In nucleotides, the CDR3 is TGCGCCAGCACCTCGTCTGGAAACACCATATATTTT. Protein: CASTSSGNTIYF.

About this clone: A read error may account for a junction end that differs from germline. The sample contains more than one DNA sequence encoding this CDR3. V usage is TRBV10-3 and J usage is TRBJ2-7; 12 nucleotides align to TRBD1. The V gene's germline CDR1 is ENHRY and CDR2 SYGVKD. This CDR3 spans 14 amino acids. The CDR3 loop is CAIRPGQGAYEQYF. CDR3 in DNA: TGCGCCATCAGGCCGGGACAGGGGGCGTACGAGCAGTACTTC.

V gene TRBV30 combines with J gene TRBJ2-3, with 9 nucleotides matching TRBD2. The CDR3 runs 13 residues. V dropped 8 bases and J dropped 2; count of bases not matched to a gene: 5. CDR1 GTSNPN and CDR2 SVGIG come from the germline V gene (reference sequence). The CDR3 is CAVAGVITDTQYF. DNA for the CDR3: TGTGCCGTAGCGGGAGTTATCACAGATACGCAGTATTTT. The full variable domain, rest sourced from reference TRBV30 and TRBJ2-3, is SQTIHQWPATLVQPVGSPLSLECTVEGTSNPNLYWYRQAAGRGLQLLFYSVGIGQISSEVPQNLSASRPQDRQFILSSKKLLLSDSGFYLCAVAGVITDTQYFGPGTRLTVL.

A few counts support this clone. The chain recombines TRBV30 with TRBJ1-1; D may be TRBD1 (5 bases). Deletions cut 2 bases from V and 10 bases from J, with 14 bases between. Germline V lookup: CDR1 GTSNPN, CDR2 SVGIG (reference sequence). This CDR3 is built from 12 residues. CDR3 region: CAWSYTGKGAFF. DNA for the CDR3: TGTGCCTGGAGTTATACAGGAAAGGGAGCTTTCTTT.

The chain links TRBV19 to TRBJ2-7, with D perhaps matching TRBD2 (6 bases). This CDR3 is 13 amino acids long. Germline V gene data show CDR1 as LNHDA and CDR2 as SQIVND (reference sequence). V was cut by 4 bases and J by 3 bases, with 10 bases left in between. The CDR3 sequence is CASSTGTFYEQYF. CDR3 DNA sequence: TGTGCCAGTAGTACCGGGACTTTCTACGAGCAGTACTTC.

This clone was recorded a few times. The genes are TRBV30 and TRBJ1-1, with D maybe TRBD1 (6 bases). CDR1 is GTSNPN, CDR2 SVGIG, per germline (reference sequence). CDR3 length: 12 residues. V was pared by 1 base and J by 5 bases, with 8 bases between. CDR3 amino acids: CAWSEGGTEAFF. CDR3 nucleotide sequence: TGTGCCTGGAGTGAGGGGGGGACTGAAGCTTTCTTT.

This clone appeared once. V is TRBV5-4 and J is TRBJ1-1, with D possibly being TRBD1 (6 bases). Germline V gives CDR1 SGHNT, CDR2 YYREEE (reference sequence). The CDR3 loop spans 14 amino acids. The ends were cut back, 0 bases at V and 2 bases at J, with 8 bases in the middle. The CDR3 nucleotides read TGTGCCAGCAGCTTGGAACAGGGCAACACTGAAGCTTTCTTT. Translating it yields CASSLEQGNTEAFF.

V gene TRBV9 combines with J gene TRBJ2-7, with a possible D match to TRBD2 (6 bases). Germline loops: CDR1 SGDLS, CDR2 YYNGEE. Trimming shortened V by 3 bases and J by 2 bases, and 12 bases separated the two germline ends. The CDR3 is 14 amino acids. CDR3 region: CASSASGGTYEQYF. The CDR3 DNA reads as TGTGCCAGCAGCGCGTCGGGCGGGACCTACGAGCAGTACTTC.

V usage is TRBV27 and J usage is TRBJ1-1; D not certain. The CDR3 runs to 13 residues. The ends were cut back, 3 bases at V and 1 base at J, with 6 bases in the middle. Germline CDR1 is MNHEY and CDR2 is SMNVEV (reference sequence). The CDR3 sequence: CASSFQENTEAFF. The CDR3 nucleotides are TGTGCCAGCAGTTTCCAGGAGAACACTGAAGCTTTCTTT.

The gene calls are TRBV19 and TRBJ1-1, with D possibly matching TRBD1 (6 bases). This CDR3 has 14 residues. The germline V gene has CDR1 LNHDA and CDR2 SQIVND (reference sequence). V gave up 7 bases and J gave up 7 bases, with 19 bases separating them. DNA for the CDR3: TGTGCCAGTATCCCTAAAAGGGGGGGGCTTGAAGCTTTCTTT. Its translation is CASIPKRGGLEAFF. Supplemented by reference TRBV19 and TRBJ1-1, the full variable domain reads DGGITQSPKYLFRKEGQNVTLSCEQNLNHDAMYWYRQDPGQGLRLIYYSQIVNDFQKGDIAEGYSVSREKKESFPLTVTSAQKNPTAFYLCASIPKRGGLEAFFGQGTRLTVV.

This chain connects TRBV19 to TRBJ1-1, with D unresolved. CDR1 and CDR2 from the germline V gene are LNHDA and SQIVND (reference sequence). The CDR3 is 14 amino acids. V dropped 0 bases and J dropped 0 bases, with 5 bases sitting between them. The CDR3 protein is CASSIDAVNTEAFF. DNA for the CDR3: TGTGCCAGTAGTATAGATGCAGTGAACACTGAAGCTTTCTTT. The full variable domain, rest sourced from reference TRBV19 and TRBJ1-1, is DGGITQSPKYLFRKEGQNVTLSCEQNLNHDAMYWYRQDPGQGLRLIYYSQIVNDFQKGDIAEGYSVSREKKESFPLTVTSAQKNPTAFYLCASSIDAVNTEAFFGQGTRLTVV.

V and J are TRBV2 and TRBJ2-5, with D hard to call. Germline CDR1 is SNHLY and CDR2 is FYNNEI. V gave up 1 base and J gave up 5 bases, with 11 bases separating them. There are 14 residues in the CDR3. CDR3 in amino acids: CASSEVSFRETQYF. The CDR3 DNA follows: TGTGCCAGCAGTGAAGTCTCCTTCCGGGAGACCCAGTACTTC.

The chain recombines TRBV7-2 with TRBJ1-2, with a possible D match to TRBD1 (6 bases). The CDR3 spans 14 residues. The V end lost 5 bases, the J end lost 10 bases, and 20 bases lay between the germline ends. CDR1 and CDR2 from the germline V gene are SGHTA and FQGNSA. CDR3 loop: CASSPNRDTSAYTF. The CDR3 coding sequence is TGTGCCAGCAGCCCAAATAGGGACACGTCGGCCTACACCTTC.

V is TRBV4-2 and J is TRBJ2-5, with 8 bases fitting TRBD1. The J segment lost 2 bases and the V segment lost 4 bases, leaving 3 bases of the junction unmatched. This CDR3 comprises 14 residues. Germline CDR1 and CDR2: LGHNA and YNFKEQ. The CDR3 reads CASSPQGDQETQYF. The CDR3 DNA reads as TGTGCCAGCAGCCCACAGGGGGATCAAGAGACCCAGTACTTC.

The chain has TRBV18 and TRBJ2-1, with 7 positions matching TRBD2. The germline gives CDR1 KGHSH, CDR2 LQKENI. Germline trimming cut 2 bases from V and 8 bases from J; bases unmatched to any gene: 9. The length of the CDR3 is 15 residues. The CDR3 bases are TGTGCCAGCTCACCAGGAGCGGGGATTAGGGATGAGCAGTTCTTC. Protein: CASSPGAGIRDEQFF.